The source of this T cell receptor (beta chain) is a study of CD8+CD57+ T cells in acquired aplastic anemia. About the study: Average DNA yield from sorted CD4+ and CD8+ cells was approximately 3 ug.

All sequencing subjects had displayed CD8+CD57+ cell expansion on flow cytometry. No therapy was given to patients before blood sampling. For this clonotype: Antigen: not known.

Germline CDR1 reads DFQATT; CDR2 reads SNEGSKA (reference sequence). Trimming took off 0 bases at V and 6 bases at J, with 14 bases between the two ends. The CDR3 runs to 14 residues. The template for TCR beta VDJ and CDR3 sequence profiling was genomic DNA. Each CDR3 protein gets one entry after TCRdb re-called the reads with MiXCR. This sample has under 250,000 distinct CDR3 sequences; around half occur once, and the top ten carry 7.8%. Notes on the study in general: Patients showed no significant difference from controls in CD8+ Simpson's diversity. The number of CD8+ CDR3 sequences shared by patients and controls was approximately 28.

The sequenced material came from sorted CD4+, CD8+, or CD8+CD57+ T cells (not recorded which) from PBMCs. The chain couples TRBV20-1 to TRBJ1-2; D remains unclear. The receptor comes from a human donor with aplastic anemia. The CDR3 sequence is CSARDNYGWNGYTF. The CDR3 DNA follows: TGCAGTGCTAGAGACAATTATGGGTGGAATGGCTACACCTTC.